This is a list of T cell receptor beta chains from one sample in a study of HIV-infected patients and healthy controls. TCRdb redid the calling of the 5' RACE reads with MiXCR, one entry per CDR3 protein. The sample shows some 14,000 distinct CDR3 sequences, about 12% of them seen only once. Sequenced material: blood, taken during antiretroviral therapy. The source is an adult with HIV infection. The donor label of this sample is uncertain. CDR3s include the opening cysteine and the closing phenylalanine or tryptophan. The D gene is left open where the match is weak. For some rows the clone size is stated as once, few or many, or as a class when expanded; others skip it.

J,V,size,D,DNA,CDR3
TRBJ1-1,TRBV29-1,many,-,TGCAGCGTTGAAGAGGGGGCCCATACTGAAGCTTTCTTT,CSVEEGAHTEAFF
TRBJ1-1,TRBV7-9,-,-,TGTGCCAGCAGCTTAGCCGGGTTTGCCACTGAAGCTTTCTTT,CASSLAGFATEAFF
TRBJ1-5,TRBV4-1,many,-,TGCGCCAGCAGCCGAGGGGGTGTGGTCTCCCGCAATCAGCCCCAGCATTTT,CASSRGGVVSRNQPQHF
TRBJ2-7,TRBV25-1,few,-,TGTGCCAGCAGTGGATTGGGGGGTTCGGGTTCCTACGAGCAGTACTTC,CASSGLGGSGSYEQYF
TRBJ2-1,TRBV6-5,many,TRBD1,TGTGCCAGCAGATATGACAGGGAAAAATACAATGAGCAGTTCTTC,CASRYDREKYNEQFF
TRBJ2-7,TRBV29-1,many,TRBD1,TGCAGCGCTACAGGGGGCCCCTACGAGCAGTACTTC,CSATGGPYEQYF
TRBJ2-1,TRBV7-3,many,-,TGTGCCAGCAGCTTTCTAGCGACCGGTTACAATGAGCAGTTCTTC,CASSFLATGYNEQFF
TRBJ2-3,TRBV7-2,many,-,TGTGCCAGCAGCCGAGGGGTCTCCGGGTGGACAGATACGCAGTATTTT,CASSRGVSGWTDTQYF
TRBJ2-7,TRBV7-9,many,-,TGTGCCAGCAGCTTAGTGGGACCGGGCTACGAGCAGTACTTC,CASSLVGPGYEQYF
TRBJ2-2,TRBV29-1,-,-,TGCAGCGTTGATGGGACCAACACCGGGGAGCTGTTTTTT,CSVDGTNTGELFF
TRBJ2-1,TRBV12-3/TRBV12-4,-,-,TGTGCCAGCAGTACGGGCAGCCGAAGAAACAATGAGCAGTTCTTC,CASSTGSRRNNEQFF
TRBJ2-3,TRBV5-1,many,TRBD1,TGCGCCAGCAGCCTTCCGGGACAGGCTTTAACAGATACGCAGTATTTT,CASSLPGQALTDTQYF
TRBJ2-2,TRBV9,-,-,TGTGCCAGCAGCGTAGAAGGTTGGGCCGGGGAGCTGTTTTTT,CASSVEGWAGELFF
TRBJ2-5,TRBV3-1,many,-,TGTGCCAGCAGCCAAGATCATAGACAGCTCCAAGAGACCCAGTACTTC,CASSQDHRQLQETQYF
TRBJ1-1,TRBV29-1,many,-,TGCAGCGCCGAATCAGGGGTGGGCACTGAAGCTTTCTTT,CSAESGVGTEAFF
TRBJ1-5,TRBV6-6,many,-,TGTGCCAGCGCTTGGGGGGTTAATCAGCCCCAGCATTTT,CASAWGVNQPQHF
TRBJ2-2,TRBV9,-,-,TGTGCCAGCAGCCCCCTCCCGTTGGCGCCGGGTGACACCGGGGAGCTGTTTTTT,CASSPLPLAPGDTGELFF
TRBJ2-1,TRBV29-1,-,-,TGCAGCGTTGAAGTGTACAATGAGCAGTTCTTC,CSVEVYNEQFF
TRBJ2-1,TRBV5-6,many,TRBD1,TGTGCCAGCAGCCTAGGGACAGCCTACAATGAGCAGTTCTTC,CASSLGTAYNEQFF
TRBJ2-1,TRBV27,-,-,TGTGCCAGCGGACGGGACAACTACAATGAGCAGTTCTTC,CASGRDNYNEQFF
TRBJ2-1,TRBV7-2,few,-,TGTGCCAGCAGCTTAGACAACTTGGGGAAGTTCTTC,CASSLDNLGKFF
TRBJ2-2,TRBV30,many,-,TGTGCCTGGAGTCCCGGGAGAAGGTACACCGGGGAGCTGTTTTTT,CAWSPGRRYTGELFF
TRBJ2-5,TRBV11-2,-,-,TGTGCCAGCAGCTACTACAGGGATCAAGAGACCCAGTACTTC,CASSYYRDQETQYF
TRBJ2-5,TRBV28,few,-,TGTGCCAGCAGCTTAAGGACGGGGCAGGAGACCCAGTACTTC,CASSLRTGQETQYF
TRBJ1-1,TRBV5-1,many,-,TGCGCCAGCAGCGCGGGCCCCGGGGGAGTTGCTGAAGCTTTCTTT,CASSAGPGGVAEAFF
TRBJ1-1,TRBV29-1,few,-,TGCAGCGTTGGTTGGGCAGCGCACACTGAAGCTTTCTTT,CSVGWAAHTEAFF
TRBJ2-6,TRBV28,many,-,TGTGCCAGCGGGGCCCTGAAAACTGGGGCCAACGTCCTGACTTTC,CASGALKTGANVLTF
TRBJ1-5,TRBV12-3/TRBV12-4,-,-,TGTGCCAGCAGGGAACCATATGGGGCCCAGCATTTT,CASREPYGAQHF
TRBJ2-7,TRBV6-5,many,-,TGTGCCAGCAGACGGGACTACGAGCAGTACTTC,CASRRDYEQYF